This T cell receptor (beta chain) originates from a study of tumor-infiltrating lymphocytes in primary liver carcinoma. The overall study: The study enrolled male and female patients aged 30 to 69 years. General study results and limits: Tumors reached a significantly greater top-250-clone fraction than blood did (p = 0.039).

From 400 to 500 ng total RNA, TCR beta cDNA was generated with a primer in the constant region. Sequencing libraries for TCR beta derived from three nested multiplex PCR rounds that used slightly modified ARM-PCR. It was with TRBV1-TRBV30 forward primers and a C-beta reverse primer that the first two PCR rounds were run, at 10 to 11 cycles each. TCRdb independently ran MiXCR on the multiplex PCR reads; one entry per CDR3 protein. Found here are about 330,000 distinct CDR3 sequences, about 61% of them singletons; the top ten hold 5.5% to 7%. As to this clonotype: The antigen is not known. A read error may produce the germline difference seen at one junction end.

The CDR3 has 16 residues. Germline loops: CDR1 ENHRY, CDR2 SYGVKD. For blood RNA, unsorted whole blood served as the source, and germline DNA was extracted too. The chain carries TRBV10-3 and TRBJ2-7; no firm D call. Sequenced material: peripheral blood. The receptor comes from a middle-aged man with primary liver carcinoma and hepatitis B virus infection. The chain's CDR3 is CAISESSRTDNYKQYF. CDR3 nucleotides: TGTGCCATCAGTGAGTCTTCCCGGACGGATAACTACAAGCAGTACTTC.